The 30 T cell receptor beta chains below come from one sample, sequenced in a study of cytomegalovirus exposure and HLA in healthy donors. Use of 60 Vbeta and 13 Jbeta primers characterized the PCR. Here immunoSEQ multiplex PCR was the method, and the copy in TCRdb shows in-frame clones only, minus some. The table shows roughly 110,000 clones, with about four fifths occurring only once. The sample comprised PBMCs. The receptors stem from a man aged 25 to 45 in good health and CMV-seropositive.

The rearrangement joins TRBV2 to TRBJ1-5, with D possibly matching TRBD1 (6 bases). Germline V CDR1 and CDR2: SNHLY, FYNNEI. This CDR3 comprises 14 residues. Trimming removed 2 bases from V and 5 bases from J, with 10 bases in between. This CDR3 is CASSERTGHQPQHF. The CDR3 DNA follows: TGTGCCAGCAGTGAACGTACAGGGCATCAGCCCCAGCATTTT.

The table lists this clone with a few counts. As DNA, the CDR3 is TGCAGCGGAGGAACAGGGTACGGCGGGGGCACTGAAGCTTTCTTT. It encodes CSGGTGYGGGTEAFF. This chain links TRBV29-1 with TRBJ1-1, with a weak D call TRBD1 (6 bases). The CDR3 consists of 15 residues. Germline V CDR1 and CDR2: SQVTM, ANQGSEA. V lost 7 bases and J lost 4, with 22 bases in between.

V is TRBV7-3 and J is TRBJ2-1; D unresolved. Germline values: CDR1 SGHTA, CDR2 FQGTGA. Deletions cut 5 bases from V and 7 bases from J, with 12 bases between. The CDR3 runs 13 residues. The CDR3 DNA follows: TGTGCCAGCAGCCCCGCCACTTTGAATGAGCAGTTCTTC. Protein sequence: CASSPATLNEQFF.

The V gene is TRBV6-6, the J gene TRBJ2-1; 10 bases are a match to TRBD2. CDR1 MNHNY and CDR2 SVGAGI come from the germline V gene (reference sequence). Trimming cost V 1 base and J 7 bases; bases outside gene matches: 4. This CDR3 is built from 15 residues. The CDR3 sequence is CASSYLAGGENEQFF. CDR3 in DNA: TGTGCCAGCAGTTACTTAGCGGGGGGAGAAAATGAGCAGTTCTTC.

V gene TRBV2 combines with J gene TRBJ2-3; a possible D gene is TRBD2 (5 bases). CDR3 length equals 14 residues. From germline, CDR1 is SNHLY and CDR2 FYNNEI. V was shortened by 7 bases and J by 3 bases, with 14 bases between the two germline ends. In nucleotides, the CDR3 is TGTGCCAGCACACCACTAGAGAGTACAGATACGCAGTATTTT. This sequence encodes CASTPLESTDTQYF.

This rearrangement joins TRBV7-9 to TRBJ2-3; 9 nucleotides line up with TRBD2. After removal of 1 base from V and 6 bases from J, the junction contained 5 bases not matched to a gene. Per germline, CDR1 SEHNR and CDR2 FQNEAQ (reference sequence). The CDR3 has 15 residues. The CDR3 sequence: CASSLVRGGADTQYF. As DNA, the CDR3 is TGTGCCAGCAGCTTAGTCCGCGGGGGGGCGGATACGCAGTATTTT.

The chain links TRBV5-1 to TRBJ2-7, with 7 bases fitting TRBD1. V lost 7 bases and J lost 6; bases outside the gene matches: 13. This CDR3 spans 14 amino acids. The germline CDR1 and CDR2 sequences are SGHRS and YFSETQ. The CDR3 loop is CASCAGGDSGEQYF. The CDR3 nucleotides are TGCGCCAGCTGTGCAGGGGGAGACTCTGGCGAGCAGTACTTC.

This sequence joins TRBV4-1 and TRBJ2-3; the match to TRBD2 covers 10 bases. The germline V gene has CDR1 MGHRA and CDR2 YSYEKL. The CDR3 has 15 amino acids. V shed 4 bases and J 4 bases; nucleotides not matched to a gene: 5. CDR3 region: CASSPFLAGADTQYF. CDR3 sequence (DNA): TGCGCCAGCAGCCCCTTTCTAGCGGGGGCAGATACGCAGTATTTT.

This chain uses TRBV5-1 with TRBJ1-4, with no clear D. With 2 bases removed from V and 4 bases from J, the gap between germline ends came to 15 bases. Germline CDR1 SGHRS, CDR2 YFSETQ. This CDR3 contains 16 residues. CDR3 loop: CASSFSVGSSNEKLFF. The CDR3 nucleotides are TGCGCCAGCAGCTTCTCGGTCGGGAGTAGTAATGAAAAACTGTTTTTT. The variable domain in full, completed from reference TRBV5-1 and TRBJ1-4, reads KAGVTQTPRYLIKTRGQQVTLSCSPISGHRSVSWYQQTPGQGLQFLFEYFSETQRNKGNFPGRFSGRQFSNSRSEMNVSTLELGDSALYLCASSFSVGSSNEKLFFGSGTQLSVL.

This clone has only a few counts. The CDR3 here is CASTRTGENTEAFF. In DNA, the CDR3 is TGTGCCAGTACCCGGACAGGGGAGAACACTGAAGCTTTCTTT. This chain joins TRBV19 and TRBJ1-1; 9 bases fit TRBD1. The V gene's germline CDR1 is LNHDA and CDR2 SQIVND (reference sequence). V trimming: 7 bases; J trimming: 1 base; junction bases outside the gene matches: 4. The CDR3 has 14 residues.

About this clone: At one of its ends the junction is not consistent with the germline gene, which may arise from a read error. V and J are TRBV7-7 and TRBJ2-3; D uncertain. Germline-derived CDR1 and CDR2 are SSHAT and FNYEAQ (reference sequence). CDR3 size: 14 residues. The CDR3 sequence: CASSPYMRADTQYF. The CDR3 DNA sequence: TGTGCTAGCAGCCCGTATATGCGAGCCGATACGCAGTATTTT. The whole variable domain, filled in from reference TRBV7-7 and TRBJ2-3, reads GAGVSQSPRYKVTKRGQDVTLRCDPISSHATLYWYQQALGQGPEFLTYFNYEAQPDKSGLPSDRFSAERPEGSISTLTIQRTEQRDSAMYRCASSPYMRADTQYFGPGTRLTVL.

The rearrangement joins TRBV4-1 to TRBJ1-6; tentative D call: TRBD1 (6 bases). Between the trimmed V and J ends, which lost 0 bases and 1 base, there was a span of 13 bases. The CDR3 totals 18 residues. The V gene's germline CDR1 is MGHRA and CDR2 YSYEKL. The CDR3 reads CASSQDSRGFSYNSPLHF. The CDR3 DNA follows: TGCGCCAGCAGCCAAGATTCCAGGGGATTTTCCTATAATTCACCCCTCCACTTT.

This chain uses TRBV27 with TRBJ2-2; D unclear. Germline CDR1 and CDR2: MNHEY and SMNVEV (reference sequence). Trimming pared 1 base from V and 4 bases from J, leaving 4 bases between. CDR3 length: 13 residues. CDR3 nucleotides: TGTGCCAGCAGTTTATGGCCCACCGGGGAGCTGTTTTTT. This codes for CASSLWPTGELFF.

The chain is built from TRBV2 and TRBJ2-5, with a weak D call TRBD1 (6 bases). CDR1 SNHLY and CDR2 FYNNEI come from the germline V gene. The CDR3 is made up of 13 amino acids. Trimming stripped 3 bases from V and 5 bases from J, with 10 bases between. CDR3 residues: CASSDQGIETQYF. CDR3 bases: TGTGCCAGCAGTGACCAGGGGATTGAGACCCAGTACTTC.

The rearrangement links TRBV7-9 to TRBJ1-2, with TRBD1 matching over 7 bases. V lost 3 bases and J lost 8; bases outside the gene matches: 6. CDR3 size: 13 residues. Per the germline V gene, CDR1 is SEHNR and CDR2 is FQNEAQ (reference sequence). CDR3 nucleotide sequence: TGTGCCAGCAGCTTCCAAGGGGGCGAAGGCTACACCTTC. Its protein is CASSFQGGEGYTF.

The chain links TRBV19 to TRBJ2-5, with 8 bases matching TRBD1. Looked up from germline, CDR1 is LNHDA and CDR2 is SQIVND (reference sequence). With V trimmed by 5 bases and J by 5 bases, 7 bases remained unmatched. The CDR3 contains 14 residues. The CDR3 bases are TGTGCCAGTAGTCTCAGGGGGCGCTTTGAGACCCAGTACTTC. It translates to CASSLRGRFETQYF.

The rearrangement links TRBV18 to TRBJ2-5; D ambiguous. With 2 bases removed from V and 5 bases from J, the gap between germline ends came to 9 bases. Germline CDR1 is KGHSH and CDR2 is LQKENI. The CDR3 has 13 residues. The CDR3 nucleotides read TGTGCCAGCTCACCATCGGGTTTGGAGACCCAGTACTTC. Residues: CASSPSGLETQYF.

This chain joins TRBV5-1 and TRBJ2-7; the match to TRBD1 covers 7 bases. CDR3 length: 16 residues. V lost 4 bases and J lost 3; bases outside the gene matches: 13. The V gene's germline CDR1 is SGHRS and CDR2 YFSETQ. The CDR3 here is CASSLETGTIFYEQYF. CDR3 sequence (DNA): TGCGCCAGCAGCCTAGAGACAGGGACCATTTTCTACGAGCAGTACTTC. The variable domain in full, with the rest retrieved from reference TRBV5-1 and TRBJ2-7, is KAGVTQTPRYLIKTRGQQVTLSCSPISGHRSVSWYQQTPGQGLQFLFEYFSETQRNKGNFPGRFSGRQFSNSRSEMNVSTLELGDSALYLCASSLETGTIFYEQYFGPGTRLTVT.

The chain combines TRBV6-6 with TRBJ1-2; 10 bases are a match to TRBD1. CDR3 length: 13 residues. Looked up from germline, CDR1 is MNHNY and CDR2 is SVGAGI (reference sequence). The junction had 4 bases not matched to a gene; V was cut back by 8 bases and J by 4 bases. In DNA, the CDR3 is TGTGCCAGCCGACAGGGGGCGTTCTATGGCTACACCTTC. It codes for CASRQGAFYGYTF.

The CDR3, as DNA: TGCGCCAGCAGCGATCGACAGGGAACAAATCTCGAGCAGTACTTC. Residues: CASSDRQGTNLEQYF. The chain recombines TRBV4-1 with TRBJ2-7; 7 bases are shared with TRBD1. This CDR3 region has 15 residues. Germline values: CDR1 MGHRA, CDR2 YSYEKL. With 5 bases clipped from V and 6 bases from J, the junction kept 13 bases outside the gene matches.

V is TRBV7-6 and J is TRBJ1-1; D gene ambiguous. There are 15 residues in the CDR3. Germline values: CDR1 SGHVS, CDR2 FNYEAQ. V lost 5 bases, J lost 0 bases, and 13 bases lay in between. As DNA, the CDR3 is TGTGCCAGCAGCCAAACCCCAGATTTGAACACTGAAGCTTTCTTT. It codes for CASSQTPDLNTEAFF.

The chain couples TRBV2 to TRBJ1-1; no definite D call. The CDR3 length is 12 residues. The germline V and J ends were trimmed by 6 bases and 1 base, with 6 bases remaining between them. CDR1 and CDR2 (germline): SNHLY, FYNNEI. The CDR3 here is CASSYSNTEAFF. In DNA, the CDR3 is TGTGCCAGCAGCTATTCGAACACTGAAGCTTTCTTT.

The chain combines TRBV5-1 with TRBJ1-1; the D gene is possibly TRBD1 (5 bases). The V end was cut by 4 bases, the J end by 1 base, with 8 bases between. This CDR3 comprises 13 residues. CDR1 and CDR2 from the germline V gene are SGHRS and YFSETQ. This chain's CDR3 is CASSMDKNTEAFF. The CDR3 DNA reads TGCGCCAGCAGCATGGACAAGAACACTGAAGCTTTCTTT. Complete variable domain (other parts from reference TRBV5-1 and TRBJ1-1): KAGVTQTPRYLIKTRGQQVTLSCSPISGHRSVSWYQQTPGQGLQFLFEYFSETQRNKGNFPGRFSGRQFSNSRSEMNVSTLELGDSALYLCASSMDKNTEAFFGQGTRLTVV.

The rearrangement joins TRBV6-5 to TRBJ1-1, with D possibly being TRBD1 (5 bases). There are 15 residues in the CDR3. Trimming cost V 6 bases and J 1 base, with 15 bases left between them. Germline CDR1 reads MNHEY; CDR2 reads SVGAGI. CDR3 DNA sequence: TGTGCCAGCAGGGTGACACAGGACACGAACACTGAAGCTTTCTTT. This sequence encodes CASRVTQDTNTEAFF.

The chain recombines TRBV10-3 with TRBJ2-3; possible D gene TRBD1, 7 bases. This CDR3 spans 12 amino acids. Trimming removed 10 bases from V and 5 bases from J, with 13 bases in between. Germline loops: CDR1 ENHRY, CDR2 SYGVKD. The CDR3 nucleotides read TGTGCCAGCAGGGGGGAGGAAGATACGCAGTATTTT. Amino acids: CASRGEEDTQYF.

This sequence joins TRBV14 and TRBJ1-6; TRBD1 matches 8 bases. V lost 3 bases and J lost 4; bases outside the gene matches: 5. Germline lookup yields CDR1 SGHDN and CDR2 FVKESK. This CDR3 comprises 16 residues. CDR3 DNA: TGTGCCAGCAGCCATTACAGGGGGAGTTATAATTCACCCCTCCACTTT. Translation gives CASSHYRGSYNSPLHF.

This chain joins TRBV7-9 and TRBJ2-3; D is perhaps TRBD2 (6 bases). Trimming cost V 5 bases and J 4 bases, with 22 bases left between them. Germline CDR1 is SEHNR and CDR2 is FQNEAQ (reference sequence). This CDR3 region has 17 residues. CDR3 sequence: CASSLTKGKRGSDTQYF. CDR3 sequence (DNA): TGTGCCAGCAGCCTTACTAAAGGGAAACGGGGGTCAGATACGCAGTATTTT. The complete variable domain, with remaining parts taken from reference TRBV7-9 and TRBJ2-3, reads DTGVSQNPRHKITKRGQNVTFRCDPISEHNRLYWYRQTLGQGPEFLTYFQNEAQLEKSRLLSDRFSAERPKGSFSTLEIQRTEQGDSAMYLCASSLTKGKRGSDTQYFGPGTRLTVL.

Note on this clone: Its ends do not fully match the called genes, so a read error is possible. The chain joins TRBV5-4 to TRBJ2-4; D perhaps matches TRBD1 (5 bases). The length of the CDR3 is 16 residues. Germline lookup yields CDR1 SGHNT and CDR2 YYREEE (reference sequence). The CDR3 reads CASSLASFREGNSQYF. The CDR3 DNA reads as TGTGCCAGCAGCTTGGCCTCTTTCAGGGAAGGGAACAGTCAGTACTTC.

The chain carries TRBV6-5 and TRBJ2-7, with D unclear. This CDR3 spans 11 amino acids. V gave up 4 bases and J gave up 9 bases, with 10 bases separating them. The germline gives CDR1 MNHEY, CDR2 SVGAGI. CDR3 protein: CASSSFPRQYF. The CDR3 DNA follows: TGTGCCAGCAGTTCCTTCCCTAGGCAGTACTTC.

This clone has just one count. The chain joins TRBV7-6 to TRBJ2-5; tentatively, D is TRBD2 (6 bases). The DNA end lines up better with TRBJ2-7; the J call may be wrong. The CDR3 loop spans 14 amino acids. Germline CDR1 and CDR2: SGHVS and FNYEAQ. The CDR3 DNA reads TGTGCCAGCAGCTCCCTAGGAGGGGACTACGAGCAGTACTTC. It translates to CASSSLGGDYEQYF.